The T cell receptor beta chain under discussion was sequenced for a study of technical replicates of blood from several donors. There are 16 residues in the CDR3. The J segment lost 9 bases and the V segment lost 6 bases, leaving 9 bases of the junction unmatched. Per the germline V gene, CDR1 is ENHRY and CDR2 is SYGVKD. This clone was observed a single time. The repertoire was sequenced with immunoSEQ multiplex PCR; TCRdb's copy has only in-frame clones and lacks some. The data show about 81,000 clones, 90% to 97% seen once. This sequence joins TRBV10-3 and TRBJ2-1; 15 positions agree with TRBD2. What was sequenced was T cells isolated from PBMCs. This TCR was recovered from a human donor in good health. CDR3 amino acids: CAISPGTSGGIGEQFF. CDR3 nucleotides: TGTGCCATCAGCCCCGGGACTAGCGGGGGGATCGGTGAGCAGTTCTTC.